One sample yielded the 20 T cell receptor beta chains listed below, sequenced in a study of CD8+CD57+ T cells in acquired aplastic anemia. It was patients with CD8+CD57+ cell expansion by flow cytometry who were chosen for sequencing. According to the study, genomic DNA was the template for TCR beta VDJ and CDR3 profiling. TCRdb fed the reads into MiXCR, producing one record per CDR3 protein. Of 260,000 or so distinct CDR3 sequences listed, around 45% are singletons. The sample was sorted CD4+, CD8+, or CD8+CD57+ T cells (not recorded which) from PBMCs. The receptors originated from a human donor with aplastic anemia.

This clonotype has ten or more counts. The V call is TRBV6-1, the J call TRBJ2-7; D remains ambiguous. This CDR3 has 15 residues. The germline gives CDR1 MNHNS, CDR2 SASEGT. V dropped 2 bases and J dropped 5 bases, with 16 bases sitting between them. CDR3: CASSESPGLPNEQYF. The DNA for the CDR3 is TGTGCCAGCAGTGAATCCCCAGGCCTCCCTAACGAGCAGTACTTC.

This clonotype has ten or more counts. The gene calls are TRBV7-6 and TRBJ2-3; the D gene is possibly TRBD2 (6 bases). Germline CDR1 reads SGHVS; CDR2 reads FNYEAQ. The CDR3 is made up of 14 amino acids. V was shortened by 5 bases and J by 7 bases, with 16 bases between the two germline ends. For the CDR3, the DNA is TGTGCCAGCAGCCAGAGACAGAGCGGGTATACGCAGTATTTT. Encoded protein: CASSQRQSGYTQYF.

This clonotype was detected ten times or more. The rearrangement joins TRBV6-4 to TRBJ2-1; TRBD1 matches at 11 bases. Germline-derived CDR1 and CDR2 are MRHNA and SNTAGT. The trim removed 6 bases at V and 6 bases at J, leaving 4 bases unmatched. This CDR3 spans 14 amino acids. The CDR3 sequence: CASSRDRGANEQFF. The CDR3 DNA sequence: TGTGCCAGCAGCCGGGACAGGGGGGCCAATGAGCAGTTCTTC.

The CDR3 sequence: CASSLQGAPSSYEQYF. Here the CDR3 DNA reads TGTGCCAGCAGCCTACAGGGGGCCCCGAGTTCCTACGAGCAGTACTTC. The chain joins TRBV5-4 to TRBJ2-7, with TRBD1 matching 9 bases. The CDR3 consists of 16 residues. V was clipped by 4 bases and J by 1 base; unmatched bases: 9. Germline CDR1 is SGHNT and CDR2 is YYREEE (reference sequence).

This clonotype was seen once. The V gene is TRBV7-6, the J gene TRBJ2-3, with a possible D match to TRBD1 (6 bases). The CDR3 is made up of 15 amino acids. Trimming left V 5 bases short and J 0 bases short, with 12 bases between. Germline V gives CDR1 SGHVS, CDR2 FNYEAQ. The DNA for the CDR3 is TGTGCCAGCAGCGAAGGGGGTACTAGCACAGATACGCAGTATTTT. Translated: CASSEGGTSTDTQYF.

With regard to this clonotype: Being one base from a much bigger clone, this may be a read error. The chain carries TRBV7-9 and TRBJ1-3, with D possibly matching TRBD1 (5 bases). The CDR3 is 17 amino acids. Germline V gene sequence: CDR1 SEHNR, CDR2 FQNEAQ (reference sequence). CDR3 bases: TGTGCCTGCAGTTCAGGTGGGGCTACTAGCTCTGGAAACACCATATATTTT. This codes for CACSSGGATSSGNTIYF.

Points on this clonotype: A much more abundant neighbour one base away suggests this may be a read error. The rearrangement joins TRBV7-2 to TRBJ2-1; no firm D call. Per germline, CDR1 SGHTA and CDR2 FQGNSA. This CDR3 has 17 amino acids. The CDR3 DNA follows: TGTGCCAGCAGCTTAGTTTTTTTCCGGTCTGGCTACAATGAGCAGTCCTTC. Its translation is CASSLVFFRSGYNEQSF. The variable domain in full, completed from reference TRBV7-2 and TRBJ2-1, reads GAGVSQSPSNKVTEKGKDVELRCDPISGHTALYWYRQSLGQGLEFLIYFQGNSAPDKSGLPSDRFSAERTGGSVSTLTIQRTQQEDSAVYLCASSLVFFRSGYNEQSFGPGTRLTVL.

J is TRBJ2-7 and V is TRBV25-1, with a weak D call TRBD2 (7 bases). CDR3 length: 16 residues. Looked up from germline, CDR1 is MGHDK and CDR2 is SYGVNS. Trimming shortened V by 4 bases and J by 0 bases, and 16 bases separated the two germline ends. The DNA for the CDR3 is TGTGCCAGCAGTGGGGGGGGCAGGGGAAGCTCCTACGAGCAGTACTTC. Translation: CASSGGGRGSSYEQYF.

This clonotype was observed many times. The chain links TRBV12-3 or TRBV12-4 to TRBJ2-1; 9 nucleotides agree with TRBD2. Unmatched junction bases numbered 5, after V lost 6 bases and J lost 5 bases. CDR3 size: 14 residues. CDR3 loop: CASSRTSANNEQFF. CDR3 nucleotide sequence: TGTGCCAGCAGCCGGACTAGCGCAAACAATGAGCAGTTCTTC.

This chain connects TRBV24-1 to TRBJ1-3, with D hard to call. CDR3 length equals 12 residues. Germline loops: CDR1 KGHDR, CDR2 SFDVKD. The V and J ends lost 7 bases and 3 bases respectively, with 6 bases between them. CDR3 in DNA: TGTGCCACCAGGTACCTTGGAAACACCATATATTTT. It yields the protein CATRYLGNTIYF.

Concerning this clonotype itself: A read error may explain this, as a much larger clone is one base away. The genes are TRBV12-3 or TRBV12-4 and TRBJ2-1; possibly TRBD1 for D (5 bases). The CDR3 has 15 amino acids. The DNA for the CDR3 is TGTGCCGGCAGTTCCGAGGACACCTACTACAATGAGCAGTTCTTC. Protein product: CAGSSEDTYYNEQFF.

V gene TRBV24-1 combines with J gene TRBJ1-2; no firm D call. The V end was cut by 6 bases, the J end by 5 bases, with 6 bases between. The CDR3 covers 11 residues. Germline CDR1 is KGHDR and CDR2 is SFDVKD. The DNA for the CDR3 is TGTGCCACCAGTAGCTCTTATGGCTACACCTTC. Amino acid sequence: CATSSSYGYTF.

About this clonotype: This could be a read error, since a much larger clone is one nucleotide away. The gene calls are TRBV28 and TRBJ2-7, with no clear D. V gave up 2 bases and J gave up 3 bases, with 8 bases separating them. The CDR3 sequence is 13 residues long. Germline V lookup: CDR1 MDHEN, CDR2 SYDVKM. CDR3 DNA: TGTGCCAGCAGTTTAGTGGTGGGCTACGAGCAGTACTTC. It translates to CASSLVVGYEQYF.

For the CDR3, the DNA is TGTGCCAGTAGACGGGGACAGGGCCATCTTAACTATGGCTACACCTTC. This gives the protein CASRRGQGHLNYGYTF. The chain has TRBV19 and TRBJ1-2; TRBD1 aligns across 9 bases. Germline V CDR1 and CDR2: LNHDA, SQIVND (reference sequence). This CDR3 is 16 amino acids long. J lost 1 base, V lost 6 bases, and 9 bases had no gene match.

This chain connects TRBV19 to TRBJ2-7; D possibly uses TRBD1 or TRBD2 (5 bases each). Per germline, CDR1 LNHDA and CDR2 SQIVND (reference sequence). This CDR3 region has 13 residues. The germline V and J ends were trimmed by 5 bases and 6 bases, with 14 bases remaining between them. This CDR3 is CASSGRDGREQYF. The CDR3 coding sequence is TGTGCCAGTAGTGGACGGGACGGTCGCGAGCAGTACTTC.

Note on this clonotype: This may be a read error, as it is one base from a much larger clone. This CDR3 is missing its conserved last phenylalanine or tryptophan, likely due to a read error. The chain links TRBV2 to TRBJ1-1; D is unresolved. Germline V CDR1 and CDR2: SNHLY, FYNNEI. CDR3 size: 13 residues. V shed 7 bases and J shed 11 bases, with 20 bases lying between them. CDR3 DNA: TGTGCCAGCATCGGGTCGGGAAGGCCAGAGGCTTTCCTT. Translation gives CASIGSGRPEAFL.

The rearrangement uses TRBV7-2 and TRBJ1-6; the match to TRBD1 covers 8 bases. CDR3 size: 15 residues. Germline CDR1 SGHTA, CDR2 FQGNSA. V shed 1 base, J shed 10 bases, and the junction held 6 bases outside the gene matches. CDR3 region: CASSLVRQGNSPLHF. Written as DNA, the CDR3 is TGTGCCAGCAGCTTAGTCCGACAGGGGAACTCACCCCTCCACTTT.

The J gene is TRBJ1-1, the V gene TRBV10-3; D gene unclear. V shed 1 base and J shed 7 bases, with 7 bases lying between them. This CDR3 comprises 12 residues. Germline CDR1 reads ENHRY; CDR2 reads SYGVKD. The CDR3 bases are TGTGCCATCAGTGAGTGGAGCAATGAAGCTTTCTTT. Translating it yields CAISEWSNEAFF.

This clonotype was counted at least ten times. The chain couples TRBV7-2 to TRBJ1-1, with D maybe TRBD1 (6 bases). The CDR3 is 15 residues long. Trimming took 5 bases from V and 4 from J, leaving 17 bases between them. Per germline, CDR1 SGHTA and CDR2 FQGNSA. The CDR3 DNA sequence: TGTGCCAGCAGCGCAAACAGGGCCCCGGGCACTGAAGCTTTCTTT. It translates to CASSANRAPGTEAFF.

Only a few counts were recorded for this clonotype. The chain joins TRBV3-1 to TRBJ1-2, with 7 bases fitting TRBD1. The V gene's germline CDR1 is LGHDT and CDR2 YNNKEL (reference sequence). The ends lost 3 bases at V and 5 bases at J; junction bases unmatched: 12. The CDR3 spans 16 residues. The CDR3 region is CASSHRQGPVLYGYTF. The CDR3 DNA reads TGTGCCAGCAGCCACAGACAGGGCCCAGTCCTTTATGGCTACACCTTC.